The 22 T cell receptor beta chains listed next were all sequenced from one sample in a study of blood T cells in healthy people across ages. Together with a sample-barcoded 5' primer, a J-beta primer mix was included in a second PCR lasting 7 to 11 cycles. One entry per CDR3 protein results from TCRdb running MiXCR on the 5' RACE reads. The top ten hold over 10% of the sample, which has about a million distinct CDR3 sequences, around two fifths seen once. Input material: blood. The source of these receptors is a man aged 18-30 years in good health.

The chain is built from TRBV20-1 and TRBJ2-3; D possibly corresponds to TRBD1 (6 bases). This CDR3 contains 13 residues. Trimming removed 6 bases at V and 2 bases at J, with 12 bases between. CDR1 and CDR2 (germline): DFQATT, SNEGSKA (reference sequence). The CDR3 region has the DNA TGCAGTGCGCCACAGGGAATCACAGATACGCAGTATTTT. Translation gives CSAPQGITDTQYF.

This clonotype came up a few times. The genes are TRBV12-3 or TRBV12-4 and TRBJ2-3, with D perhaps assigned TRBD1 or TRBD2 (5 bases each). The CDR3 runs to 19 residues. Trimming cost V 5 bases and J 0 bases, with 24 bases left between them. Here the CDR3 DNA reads TGTGCCAGCAGTCCCCTAGGTTGGCCACGAGGGGCAAGCACAGATACGCAGTATTTT. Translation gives CASSPLGWPRGASTDTQYF.

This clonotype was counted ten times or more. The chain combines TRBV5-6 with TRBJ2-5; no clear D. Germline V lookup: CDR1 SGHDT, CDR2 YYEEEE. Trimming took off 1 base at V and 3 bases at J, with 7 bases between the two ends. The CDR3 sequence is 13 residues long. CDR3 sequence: CASSLWPEETQYF. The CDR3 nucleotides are TGTGCCAGCAGCTTGTGGCCAGAAGAGACCCAGTACTTC.

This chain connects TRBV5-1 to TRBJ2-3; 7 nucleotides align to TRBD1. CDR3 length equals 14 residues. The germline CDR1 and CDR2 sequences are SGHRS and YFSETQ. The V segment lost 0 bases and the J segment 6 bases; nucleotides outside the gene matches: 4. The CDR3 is CASSLEGQLDTQYF. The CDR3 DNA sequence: TGCGCCAGCAGCTTGGAGGGACAGTTGGATACGCAGTATTTT.

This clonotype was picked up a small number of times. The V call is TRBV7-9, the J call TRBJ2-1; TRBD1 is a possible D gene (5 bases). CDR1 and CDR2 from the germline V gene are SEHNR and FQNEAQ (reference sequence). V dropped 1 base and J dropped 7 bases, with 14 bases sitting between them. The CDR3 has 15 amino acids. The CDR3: CASSLVLYRTNEQFF. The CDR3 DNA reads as TGTGCCAGCAGCTTAGTCCTGTACAGGACGAATGAGCAGTTCTTC.

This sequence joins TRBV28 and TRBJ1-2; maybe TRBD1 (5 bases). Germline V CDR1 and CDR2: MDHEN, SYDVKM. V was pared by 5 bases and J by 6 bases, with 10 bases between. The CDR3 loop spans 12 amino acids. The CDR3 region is CASSPRDHGYTF. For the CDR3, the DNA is TGTGCCAGCAGTCCTCGGGACCATGGCTACACCTTC.

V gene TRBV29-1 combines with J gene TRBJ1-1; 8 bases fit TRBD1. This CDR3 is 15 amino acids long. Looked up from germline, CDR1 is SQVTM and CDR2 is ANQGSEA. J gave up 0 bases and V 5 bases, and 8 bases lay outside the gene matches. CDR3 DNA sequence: TGCAGCGTTAACAGGGGGATGATGATGAACACTGAAGCTTTCTTT. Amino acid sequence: CSVNRGMMMNTEAFF.

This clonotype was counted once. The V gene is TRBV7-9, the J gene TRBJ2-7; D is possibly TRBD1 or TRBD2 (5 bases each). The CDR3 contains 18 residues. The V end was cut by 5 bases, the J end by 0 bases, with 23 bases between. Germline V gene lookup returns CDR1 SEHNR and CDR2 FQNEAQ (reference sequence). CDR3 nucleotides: TGTGCCAGCAGCGAATATAACCCGGGACGTCCTCTCTCCTACGAGCAGTACTTC. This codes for CASSEYNPGRPLSYEQYF.

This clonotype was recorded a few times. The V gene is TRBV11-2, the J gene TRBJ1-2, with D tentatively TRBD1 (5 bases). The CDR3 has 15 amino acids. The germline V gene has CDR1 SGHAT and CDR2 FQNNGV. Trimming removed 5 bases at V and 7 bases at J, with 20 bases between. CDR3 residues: CASSPRDSALSGYTF. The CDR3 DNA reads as TGTGCCAGCAGCCCACGAGACAGCGCTCTAAGTGGCTACACCTTC.

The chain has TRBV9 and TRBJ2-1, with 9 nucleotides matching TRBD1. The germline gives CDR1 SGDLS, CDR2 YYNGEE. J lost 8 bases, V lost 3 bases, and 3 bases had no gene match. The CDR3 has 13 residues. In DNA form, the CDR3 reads TGTGCCAGCAGCGCGGGACAGGGAGATGAGCAGTTCTTC. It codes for CASSAGQGDEQFF.

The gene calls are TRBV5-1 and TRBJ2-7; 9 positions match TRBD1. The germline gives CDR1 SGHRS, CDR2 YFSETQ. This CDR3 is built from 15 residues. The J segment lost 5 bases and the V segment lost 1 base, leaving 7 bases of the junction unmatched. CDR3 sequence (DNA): TGCGCCAGCAGCTTGTCCGGACAGGGGATCGACGAGCAGTACTTC. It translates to CASSLSGQGIDEQYF. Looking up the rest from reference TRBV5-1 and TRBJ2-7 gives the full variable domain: KAGVTQTPRYLIKTRGQQVTLSCSPISGHRSVSWYQQTPGQGLQFLFEYFSETQRNKGNFPGRFSGRQFSNSRSEMNVSTLELGDSALYLCASSLSGQGIDEQYFGPGTRLTVT.

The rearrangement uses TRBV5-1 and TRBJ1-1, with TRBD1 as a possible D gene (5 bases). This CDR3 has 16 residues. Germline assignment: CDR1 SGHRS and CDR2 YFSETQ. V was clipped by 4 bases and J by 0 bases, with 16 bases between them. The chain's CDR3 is CASSRAPGTLNTEAFF. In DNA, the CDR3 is TGCGCCAGCAGCCGAGCCCCCGGGACCCTGAACACTGAAGCTTTCTTT.

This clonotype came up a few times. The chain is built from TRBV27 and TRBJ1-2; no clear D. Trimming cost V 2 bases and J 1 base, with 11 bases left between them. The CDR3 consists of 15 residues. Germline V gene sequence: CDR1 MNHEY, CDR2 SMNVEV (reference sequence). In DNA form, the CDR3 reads TGTGCCAGCAGTTTAACCGGCAGCTTTAACTATGGCTACACCTTC. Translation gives CASSLTGSFNYGYTF.

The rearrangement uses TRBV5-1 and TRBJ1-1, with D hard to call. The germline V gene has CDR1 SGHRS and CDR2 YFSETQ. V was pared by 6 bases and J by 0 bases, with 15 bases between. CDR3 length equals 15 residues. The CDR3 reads CASKILDGMNTEAFF. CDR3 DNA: TGCGCCAGCAAGATCCTAGACGGGATGAACACTGAAGCTTTCTTT.

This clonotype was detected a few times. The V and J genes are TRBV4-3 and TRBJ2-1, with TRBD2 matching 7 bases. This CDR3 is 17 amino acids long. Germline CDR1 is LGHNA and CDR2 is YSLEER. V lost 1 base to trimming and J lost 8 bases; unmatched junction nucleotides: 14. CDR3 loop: CASSQATWEGRPDEQFF. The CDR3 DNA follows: TGCGCCAGCAGCCAAGCAACCTGGGAGGGGCGACCCGATGAGCAGTTCTTC.

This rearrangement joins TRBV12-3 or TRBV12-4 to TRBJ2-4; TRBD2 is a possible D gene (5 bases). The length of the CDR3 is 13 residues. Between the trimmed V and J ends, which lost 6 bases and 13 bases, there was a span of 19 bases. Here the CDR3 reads CASSPRTDNEQYF. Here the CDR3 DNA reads TGTGCCAGCAGCCCCAGGACTGACAATGAGCAGTACTTC.

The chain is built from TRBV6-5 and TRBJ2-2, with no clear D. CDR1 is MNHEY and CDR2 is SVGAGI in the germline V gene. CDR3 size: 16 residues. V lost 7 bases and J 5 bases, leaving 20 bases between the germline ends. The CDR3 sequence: CASNKDRKIQTGELFF. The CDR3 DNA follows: TGTGCCAGCAACAAGGACCGCAAAATCCAAACCGGGGAGCTGTTTTTT.

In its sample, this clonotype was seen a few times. The CDR3 DNA reads TGTGCCACCAGCACCGACAGGGCCGAGCAGTACTTC. This codes for CATSTDRAEQYF. The genes are TRBV15 and TRBJ2-7; 7 bases agree with TRBD1. The CDR3 is 12 amino acids. The germline CDR1 and CDR2 sequences are LNHNV and YYDKDF (reference sequence). V shed 4 bases, J shed 6 bases, and the junction held 3 bases outside the gene matches.

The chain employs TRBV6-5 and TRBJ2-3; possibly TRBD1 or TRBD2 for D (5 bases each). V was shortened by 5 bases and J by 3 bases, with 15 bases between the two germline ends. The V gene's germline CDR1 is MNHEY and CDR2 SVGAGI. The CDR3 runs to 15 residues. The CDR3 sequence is CASSPPGRGTDTQYF. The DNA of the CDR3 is TGTGCCAGCAGTCCCCCGGGACGCGGGACAGATACGCAGTATTTT.

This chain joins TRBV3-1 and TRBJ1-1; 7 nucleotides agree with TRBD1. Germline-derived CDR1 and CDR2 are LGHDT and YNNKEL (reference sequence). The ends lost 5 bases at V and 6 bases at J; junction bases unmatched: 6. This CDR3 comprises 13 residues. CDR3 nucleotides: TGTGCCAGCAGCGTTGGGACAGAGGCTGAAGCTTTCTTT. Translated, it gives CASSVGTEAEAFF.

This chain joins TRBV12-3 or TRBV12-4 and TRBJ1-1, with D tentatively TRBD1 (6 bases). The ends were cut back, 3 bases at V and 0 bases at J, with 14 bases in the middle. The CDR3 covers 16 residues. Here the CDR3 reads CASSFGGDTMNTEAFF. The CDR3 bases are TGTGCCAGCAGTTTCGGTGGGGACACCATGAACACTGAAGCTTTCTTT.

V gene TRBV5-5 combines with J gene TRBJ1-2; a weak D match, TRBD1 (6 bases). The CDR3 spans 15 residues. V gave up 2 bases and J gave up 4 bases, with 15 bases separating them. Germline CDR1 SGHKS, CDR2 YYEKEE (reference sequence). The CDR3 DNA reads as TGTGCCAGCAGCTTACTTCAGGGGTATTCCTATGGCTACACCTTC. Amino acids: CASSLLQGYSYGYTF.